A selection of T cell receptor beta chains follows, all from one sample in a study of T cell responses to AZD1222 COVID-19 vaccine. The table came from immunoSEQ multiplex PCR; TCRdb's copy has only in-frame clones and leaves some out. Of some 150,000 clones in the sample, 75% to 90% were seen once. Specimen: peripheral blood, collected 28 days after the second dose of the MenACWY control vaccine. Receptors originate from an adult who received the MenACWY meningococcal vaccine as a control. Each CDR3 is given with its conserved first and last residue.

>TRBV27
CASSLGRGAPYEQYF
>TRBV5-5
CASSQDRGPDTQYF
>TRBV28
CASSLTRLNTEAFF
>TRBV27
CASSLGYSNQPQHF
>TRBV4-3
CASSQDGTGGGPGANVLTF
>TRBV19
CASSWAGGYNEQFF
>TRBV7-8
CASSLVGGTYNSPLHF
>TRBV2
CATRGGKNIQYF
>TRBV4-3
CASSQGGHSYTEAFF
>TRBV29-1
CSVERANTGELFF
>TRBV28
CASSSAGISGNTIYF
>TRBV10-2
CASSPLGQGERQPQHF
>TRBV5-4
CASSLEGGYTF
>TRBV28
CASSLLAGSYNEQFF
>TRBV11-2
CASSPRTSNTEAFF
>TRBV7-2
CASSLAGTTAFF
>TRBV18
CASSPMAIHGDTQYF
>TRBV6-5
CASSYSTDRTGGKLFF
>TRBV9
CASSVDPGQGRGYTF
>TRBV6-5
CASSYFLDSRNEQYF
>TRBV27
CASRSNRNPLTDTQYF
>TRBV4-2
CASSLTNTGILSHEQYF
>TRBV3-1/TRBV3-2
CASSQQSTGVGEQFF
>TRBV19
CASTRQGANYGYTF
>TRBV5-1
CASSLDGDSPLHF
>TRBV6-5
CASSYGDGHNEKLFF
>TRBV6-5
CASSYGQEFIQYF
>TRBV9
CASSLSTGPGGNTIYF
>TRBV19
CASSIAQADNQPQHF
>TRBV7-2
CASSLGSGSSYEQYF
>TRBV7-9
CASSLVVPGTADGYTF
>TRBV30
CAWSVTGNQPQHF
>TRBV7-9
CASSGLRDSQETQYF
>TRBV6-1
CASSVYRDGISGNTIYF
>TRBV5-3
CARSPGTGSYEQYF
>TRBV20-1
CSARDYYEQYF
>TRBV6-5
CASSYWGVDYEQYF
>TRBV4-3
CASSHTSRPDTQYF
>TRBV11-2
CASSTQRQSGELFF
>TRBV29-1
CSVELGPEKLFF
>TRBV28
CASKRRNSGNTIYF
>TRBV6-5
CASSQAGGPQYF
>TRBV18
CASSPGQSTNEKLFF
>TRBV29-1
CSASRSSYNEQFF
>TRBV24-1
CATSVAGGFSYNEQFF
>TRBV28
CASRLGQVPYEQYF
>TRBV6-5
CASASGRTPYEQYF
>TRBV2
CASGESGLNRGPHTEAFF
>TRBV27
CATSRYGGGTYEQYF
>TRBV9
CASSGPRAENIQYF
>TRBV19
CASGGRSTEAFF
>TRBV24-1
CATSDGRLAGGTDTQYF
>TRBV28
CASSLVRGGYGYTF
>TRBV28
CASSLGGSPSYGYTF
>TRBV7-2
CASSPDRPLGADTQYF
>TRBV7-8
CASSIDSTLFYGYTF
>TRBV25-1
CASSSHRQGERGYTF
>TRBV28
CASSLGQVSYEQYF
>TRBV28
CASSLEAAGNTEAFF